Shown below are 20 T cell receptor beta chains from a single sample sequenced in a study of blood T cell repertoires in COVID-19. TCRdb's table, derived via immunoSEQ multiplex PCR, lists solely in-frame clones and lacks some. The sample lists around 260,000 clones, 83% occurring once. Material: peripheral blood. The receptors here all came from a woman aged 45 to 65 who had recovered from COVID-19.

The V gene is TRBV27, the J gene TRBJ1-2; 7 positions match TRBD1. CDR1 MNHEY and CDR2 SMNVEV come from the germline V gene (reference sequence). This CDR3 is built from 13 residues. With V trimmed by 2 bases and J by 10 bases, 7 bases remained unmatched. CDR3 sequence (DNA): TGTGCCAGCAGTTTACGGACAGGAGCCGACTACACCTTC. It translates to CASSLRTGADYTF.

The chain employs TRBV12-3 or TRBV12-4 and TRBJ2-7; the match to TRBD1 covers 7 bases. The CDR3 is 13 amino acids. Germline trimming cut 6 bases from V and 0 bases from J; bases unmatched to any gene: 2. For the CDR3, the DNA is TGTGCCAGCAGGGGACAGTTCTCCTACGAGCAGTACTTC. Translated: CASRGQFSYEQYF.

The chain links TRBV28 to TRBJ2-5; 13 bases align to TRBD2. CDR1 and CDR2 (germline): MDHEN, SYDVKM. This CDR3 is built from 15 residues. Trimming removed 5 bases from V and 9 bases from J; junction bases left unmatched: 9. As DNA, the CDR3 is TGTGCCAGCAGTCACGGGACTAGCGGGGCCGGGTCCCAGTACTTC. Protein product: CASSHGTSGAGSQYF.

The V gene is TRBV18, the J gene TRBJ1-5; 8 bases align to TRBD1. CDR1 KGHSH and CDR2 LQKENI come from the germline V gene. The CDR3 spans 16 residues. The V segment lost 2 bases and the J segment 7 bases; nucleotides outside the gene matches: 10. The chain's CDR3 is CASSPRSQGGGQPQHF. Here the CDR3 DNA reads TGTGCCAGCTCACCAAGGTCACAGGGGGGTGGCCAGCCCCAGCATTTT.

The genes are TRBV11-2 and TRBJ2-7, with D uncertain. There are 15 residues in the CDR3. Trimming shortened V by 0 bases and J by 2 bases, and 11 bases separated the two germline ends. From germline, CDR1 is SGHAT and CDR2 FQNNGV. This CDR3 reads CASSLDIAQTYEQYF. The CDR3 DNA is TGTGCCAGCAGCTTAGATATCGCACAAACCTACGAGCAGTACTTC.

The CDR3 reads CASSLRGTSNTGELFF. In DNA form, the CDR3 reads TGTGCCAGCAGCCTGAGGGGGACATCGAACACCGGGGAGCTGTTTTTT. The genes are TRBV2 and TRBJ2-2; D is possibly TRBD1 (6 bases). V lost 6 bases and J 0 bases, leaving 14 bases between the germline ends. Germline V gene lookup returns CDR1 SNHLY and CDR2 FYNNEI. The CDR3 covers 16 residues.

This clone was seen only a few times. The chain couples TRBV3-1 (or the pseudogene TRBV3-2) to TRBJ2-7, with D perhaps matching TRBD1 (5 bases). This CDR3 region has 15 residues. Trimming stripped 0 bases from V and 3 bases from J, with 12 bases between. Looked up from germline, CDR1 is LGHDT and CDR2 is YNNKEL (reference sequence). CDR3 DNA: TGTGCCAGCAGCCAAGATCCCAGGGTAAACTACGAGCAGTACTTC. This encodes CASSQDPRVNYEQYF.

Here the CDR3 DNA reads TGTGCCAGTAGTCCTCGGGGATGGAATGAGCAGTTCTTC. Its translation is CASSPRGWNEQFF. The chain employs TRBV19 and TRBJ2-1; maybe TRBD2 (5 bases). Germline V gene lookup returns CDR1 LNHDA and CDR2 SQIVND (reference sequence). The V and J ends lost 5 bases and 7 bases respectively, with 12 bases between them. The CDR3 consists of 13 residues.

The chain recombines TRBV27 with TRBJ1-1, with TRBD1 matching 9 bases. Germline assignment: CDR1 MNHEY and CDR2 SMNVEV (reference sequence). The CDR3 contains 14 residues. V dropped 6 bases and J dropped 4; count of bases not matched to a gene: 6. The CDR3 DNA sequence: TGTGCCAGCAGCCTACAGGGGGCCGGCACTGAAGCTTTCTTT. It codes for CASSLQGAGTEAFF.

The chain has TRBV4-1 and TRBJ2-2, with 10 bases that match TRBD2. From germline, CDR1 is MGHRA and CDR2 YSYEKL. This CDR3 comprises 19 residues. J was trimmed by 2 bases and V by 0 bases; bases with no gene match: 9. CDR3 sequence reads: CASSQDRASGGLNTGELFF. CDR3 nucleotides: TGCGCCAGCAGCCAAGATCGGGCTAGCGGGGGCCTAAACACCGGGGAGCTGTTTTTT.

This chain uses TRBV4-1 with TRBJ2-7; no firm D call. CDR1 and CDR2 from the germline V gene are MGHRA and YSYEKL. The CDR3 is 13 residues long. Trimming left V 6 bases short and J 0 bases short, with 9 bases between. The CDR3 sequence is CASRASSSYEQYF. The CDR3 DNA sequence: TGCGCCAGCAGGGCTTCTAGCTCCTACGAGCAGTACTTC.

The rearrangement uses TRBV13 and TRBJ2-1; 11 bases are shared with TRBD2. The germline V gene encodes CDR1 PRHDT and CDR2 FYEKMQ (reference sequence). The J segment lost 9 bases and the V segment lost 5 bases, leaving 9 bases of the junction unmatched. The CDR3 covers 15 residues. The CDR3 DNA reads TGTGCCAGCAGCCAACTAGCGGGAGACGCTACTGAGCAGTTCTTC. This encodes CASSQLAGDATEQFF.

The V gene is TRBV7-9, the J gene TRBJ1-5; 7 nucleotides agree with TRBD1. The CDR3 loop spans 15 amino acids. J gave up 0 bases and V 5 bases, and 4 bases lay outside the gene matches. In germline, CDR1 is SEHNR, CDR2 FQNEAQ (reference sequence). The CDR3 spells CASSRGTASNQPQHF. CDR3 coding DNA: TGTGCCAGCAGCAGAGGGACAGCTAGCAATCAGCCCCAGCATTTT. The complete variable domain, with remaining parts taken from reference TRBV7-9 and TRBJ1-5, reads DTGVSQNPRHKITKRGQNVTFRCDPISEHNRLYWYRQTLGQGPEFLTYFQNEAQLEKSRLLSDRFSAERPKGSFSTLEIQRTEQGDSAMYLCASSRGTASNQPQHFGDGTRLSIL.

V and J are TRBV2 and TRBJ1-2; 9 bases agree with TRBD1. Germline V gene sequence: CDR1 SNHLY, CDR2 FYNNEI. The CDR3 has 13 residues. The junction had 6 bases not matched to a gene; V was cut back by 8 bases and J by 5 bases. The CDR3 region is CASRTGGGYGYTF. The CDR3 coding sequence is TGTGCCAGCCGAACAGGGGGCGGTTATGGCTACACCTTC.

The rearrangement links TRBV6-5 to TRBJ2-5, with 8 bases aligning to TRBD2. This CDR3 is 14 amino acids long. The trim removed 7 bases at V and 5 bases at J, leaving 9 bases unmatched. CDR1 is MNHEY, CDR2 SVGAGI, per germline. CDR3: CASTAGTSGETQYF. The CDR3 DNA reads TGTGCCAGCACGGCGGGGACTAGTGGTGAGACCCAGTACTTC.

The V and J genes are TRBV7-9 and TRBJ2-1; D unresolved. Germline values: CDR1 SEHNR, CDR2 FQNEAQ (reference sequence). The CDR3 consists of 14 residues. V lost 5 bases and J lost 2, with 10 bases in between. CDR3 DNA sequence: TGTGCCAGCAGCCCCGACATCGCCTACAATGAGCAGTTCTTC. Amino acid sequence: CASSPDIAYNEQFF. Supplemented by reference TRBV7-9 and TRBJ2-1, the full variable domain reads DTGVSQNPRHKITKRGQNVTFRCDPISEHNRLYWYRQTLGQGPEFLTYFQNEAQLEKSRLLSDRFSAERPKGSFSTLEIQRTEQGDSAMYLCASSPDIAYNEQFFGPGTRLTVL.

This chain joins TRBV2 and TRBJ1-4, with a weak D call TRBD1 (5 bases). This CDR3 is 14 amino acids long. V was shortened by 6 bases and J by 0 bases, with 8 bases between the two germline ends. Germline CDR1 is SNHLY and CDR2 is FYNNEI. CDR3 DNA sequence: TGTGCCAGCAGGACAGTTGCAACTAATGAAAAACTGTTTTTT. This sequence encodes CASRTVATNEKLFF.

The chain uses TRBV9 and TRBJ1-2; TRBD1 is a possible D gene (5 bases). Germline V gene data show CDR1 as SGDLS and CDR2 as YYNGEE. This CDR3 comprises 14 residues. Trimming cost V 3 bases and J 5 bases, with 14 bases left between them. The CDR3 DNA is TGTGCCAGCAGCGACCAGGGCGGACTATATGGCTACACCTTC. This encodes CASSDQGGLYGYTF.

This rearrangement joins TRBV5-4 to TRBJ1-1, with D maybe TRBD1 (6 bases). This CDR3 region has 13 residues. Germline CDR1 is SGHNT and CDR2 is YYREEE (reference sequence). Trimming took 4 bases from V and 3 from J, leaving 10 bases between them. CDR3 protein: CASSQGIDTEAFF. In DNA, the CDR3 is TGTGCCAGCAGCCAGGGGATAGACACTGAAGCTTTCTTT. The full variable domain, its missing parts supplied by reference TRBV5-4 and TRBJ1-1, is ETGVTQSPTHLIKTRGQQVTLRCSSQSGHNTVSWYQQALGQGPQFIFQYYREEENGRGNFPPRFSGLQFPNYSSELNVNALELDDSALYLCASSQGIDTEAFFGQGTRLTVV.

The chain links TRBV5-4 to TRBJ2-3; 7 positions agree with TRBD2. This CDR3 is 14 amino acids long. Germline V gene sequence: CDR1 SGHNT, CDR2 YYREEE (reference sequence). With 5 bases clipped from V and 2 bases from J, the junction kept 5 bases outside the gene matches. CDR3 bases: TGTGCCAGCAGTAATGCGGGGGTCACAGATACGCAGTATTTT. It yields the protein CASSNAGVTDTQYF.